The 13 T cell receptor beta chains below were found in one sample sequenced in a study of cytomegalovirus exposure and HLA in healthy donors. The table came from immunoSEQ multiplex PCR; TCRdb's copy has only in-frame clones and leaves some out. The sample has 150,000 to 200,000 clones, about 90% seen once; the top ten hold 10%. The sequenced sample consisted of PBMCs. Every receptor here comes from a woman younger than 30 in good health and CMV-seropositive.

The V and J genes are TRBV5-6 and TRBJ2-7, with 8 bases aligning to TRBD1. The V gene's germline CDR1 is SGHDT and CDR2 YYEEEE. V lost 4 bases to trimming and J lost 3 bases; unmatched junction nucleotides: 3. The CDR3 totals 13 residues. The CDR3 protein is CASSRDRIYEQYF. The CDR3 region has the DNA TGTGCCAGCAGCCGGGACAGGATCTACGAGCAGTACTTC.

The DNA for the CDR3 is TGTGCCAGCAGCCTCGGGAGGTCCTACGAGCAGTACTTC. Its translation: CASSLGRSYEQYF. J is TRBJ2-7 and V is TRBV7-3; TRBD2 matches at 7 bases. Losses at the gene ends were 5 bases for V and 1 base for J; bases not matched to a gene: 2. Per the germline V gene, CDR1 is SGHTA and CDR2 is FQGTGA. This CDR3 comprises 13 residues.

This clone showed up just once. The CDR3 DNA reads as TGTGCCAGCAGCTTCCGAGAGGGATACGAGCAGTACTTC. Residues: CASSFREGYEQYF. V and J are TRBV7-2 and TRBJ2-7; D may be TRBD2 (5 bases). The length of the CDR3 is 13 residues. V was pared by 3 bases and J by 4 bases, with 10 bases between. Germline loops: CDR1 SGHTA, CDR2 FQGNSA.

The CDR3 loop is CASSRRDRANPYGYTF. The CDR3 region has the DNA TGCGCCAGCAGCAGGAGGGACAGGGCAAACCCCTATGGCTACACCTTC. The rearrangement links TRBV5-1 to TRBJ1-2; 9 positions agree with TRBD1. With V trimmed by 4 bases and J by 4 bases, 11 bases remained unmatched. CDR1 is SGHRS, CDR2 YFSETQ, per germline. This CDR3 comprises 16 residues.

The J gene is TRBJ2-3, the V gene TRBV6-1; 14 bases are a match to TRBD2. Germline values: CDR1 MNHNS, CDR2 SASEGT. J lost 5 bases, V lost 3 bases, and 4 bases had no gene match. The CDR3 has 16 residues. The CDR3: CASSETSGRAVDTQYF. The CDR3 DNA reads as TGTGCCAGCAGTGAGACTAGCGGGAGGGCGGTAGATACGCAGTATTTT.

The count of this clone is one. J is TRBJ1-5 and V is TRBV7-9; a weak D match, TRBD1 (6 bases). The germline V and J ends were trimmed by 8 bases and 0 bases, with 11 bases remaining between them. CDR3 length: 14 amino acids. CDR1 is SEHNR and CDR2 is FQNEAQ in the germline V gene (reference sequence). As DNA, the CDR3 is TGTGCCAGCGTCGAGGGGGATAGCAATCAGCCCCAGCATTTT. Encoded protein: CASVEGDSNQPQHF.

The V gene is TRBV11-2, the J gene TRBJ2-3, with D tentatively TRBD1 (5 bases). There are 14 residues in the CDR3. Germline CDR1 is SGHAT and CDR2 is FQNNGV. V dropped 2 bases and J dropped 2 bases, with 8 bases sitting between them. In DNA, the CDR3 is TGTGCCAGCAGCTTAACAGGATCCACAGATACGCAGTATTTT. It is translated as CASSLTGSTDTQYF.

J is TRBJ2-7 and V is TRBV6-5, with TRBD1 matching 8 bases. The germline V gene has CDR1 MNHEY and CDR2 SVGAGI. J gave up 2 bases and V 7 bases, and 10 bases lay outside the gene matches. This CDR3 has 15 residues. The CDR3 nucleotides read TGTGCCAGCACCTCCCGGTACAGGGGGGCCTACGAGCAGTACTTC. Amino acids: CASTSRYRGAYEQYF.

The gene calls are TRBV18 and TRBJ2-5; TRBD2 is a possible D gene (5 bases). CDR3 length equals 14 residues. The germline V gene has CDR1 KGHSH and CDR2 LQKENI. The V and J ends lost 1 base and 0 bases respectively, with 6 bases between them. CDR3: CASSPLGNQETQYF. DNA for the CDR3: TGTGCCAGCTCACCACTCGGGAACCAAGAGACCCAGTACTTC.

The V call is TRBV11-2, the J call TRBJ1-2; the D gene is possibly TRBD1 (6 bases). V dropped 2 bases and J dropped 4 bases, with 26 bases sitting between them. Germline lookup yields CDR1 SGHAT and CDR2 FQNNGV. The CDR3 totals 19 residues. Written as DNA, the CDR3 is TGTGCCAGCAGCTTATACCCCCAGCTCCCGCAGGGGCAGATCTATGGCTACACCTTC. Amino acid sequence: CASSLYPQLPQGQIYGYTF.

The V and J genes are TRBV5-4 and TRBJ1-1; no definite D call. The CDR3 is made up of 14 amino acids. V was cut by 0 bases and J by 3 bases, with 9 bases left in between. The germline CDR1 and CDR2 sequences are SGHNT and YYREEE (reference sequence). As DNA, the CDR3 is TGTGCCAGCAGCTTGGCCAGACTGGACACTGAAGCTTTCTTT. The encoded protein is CASSLARLDTEAFF.

The CDR3 region is CASSSQALGQVNQPQHF. DNA for the CDR3: TGTGCCAGCAGCTCCCAGGCCCTCGGACAGGTCAATCAGCCCCAGCATTTT. The V call is TRBV7-2, the J call TRBJ1-5, with 7 bases matching TRBD1. CDR1 and CDR2 from the germline V gene are SGHTA and FQGNSA. The trim removed 4 bases at V and 3 bases at J, leaving 12 bases unmatched. The CDR3 is made up of 17 amino acids. Filled out from reference TRBV7-2 and TRBJ1-5, the complete variable domain reads GAGVSQSPSNKVTEKGKDVELRCDPISGHTALYWYRQSLGQGLEFLIYFQGNSAPDKSGLPSDRFSAERTGGSVSTLTIQRTQQEDSAVYLCASSSQALGQVNQPQHFGDGTRLSIL.

In this sample, this clone turned up a few times. This chain joins TRBV29-1 and TRBJ1-5; TRBD1 agrees at 8 bases. The CDR3 runs to 13 residues. Germline CDR1 SQVTM, CDR2 ANQGSEA. V was pared by 6 bases and J by 2 bases, with 3 bases of the junction left unmatched. The CDR3 DNA follows: TGCAGCGTCCAGGGGGCAGGCAATCAGCCCCAGCATTTT. Encoded protein: CSVQGAGNQPQHF. Variable domain in full (rest from reference TRBV29-1 and TRBJ1-5): SAVISQKPSRDICQRGTSLTIQCQVDSQVTMMFWYRQQPGQSLTLIATANQGSEATYESGFVIDKFPISRPNLTFSTLTVSNMSPEDSSIYLCSVQGAGNQPQHFGDGTRLSIL.